This T cell receptor (beta chain) is drawn from a study of T cells in Graves' hyperthyroidism and ophthalmopathy. The CDR3 spans 11 residues, counting both ends. Germline values: CDR1 DFQATT, CDR2 SNEGSKA (reference sequence). As for this clonotype: The conserved phenylalanine or tryptophan normally closing the CDR3 is absent here, so this likely arose from a read error. No DNA is shown, since the ends of the CDR3 on it are uncertain; the CDR3 is the one TCRdb lists.

It was RNA transcripts that yielded the amplified TCR beta CDR3 regions. Carried out on the TCR CDR3, a first-round RT-PCR used the HTBI primer set. TCRdb reanalysed the multiplex PCR reads using MiXCR and keeps one entry per CDR3 protein. The repertoire consists of 450,000 to 700,000 distinct CDR3 sequences, with 40% to 55% occurring once and the leading ten covering roughly 7.7%. The sequenced sample consisted of peripheral blood or thyroid tissue (not recorded which). This clonotype was sampled from a woman aged 18-29 years with Graves' hyperthyroidism. The chain joins TRBV20-1 to TRBJ2-2; the D call TRBD2 from the table was never checked on the DNA. This chain's CDR3 is CSARGTSGRSA.